This T cell receptor (beta chain) was identified in a study of blood T cell repertoires in COVID-19. In the original processing: For nucleated cells, counts were estimated from reference gene primer amplification. This table comes from immunoSEQ multiplex PCR, and its TCRdb copy is limited to in-frame clones, with some not included. That table is the source of V, J and clone size, and D and trimming were worked out from the DNA. The sample lists 200,000 to 250,000 clones; around 88% were seen once. Germline assignment: CDR1 MNHEY and CDR2 SMNVEV (reference sequence). The CDR3 runs to 15 residues. V lost 2 bases to trimming and J lost 6 bases, with 14 bases between them. Across under 25 US areas, participants ranged in age from about 18 to 90 years. Grouping used clinical history reported by participants in a survey and questionnaire. Each recovered donor of Cohort 3 presented with two negative PCRs, clearance, or symptom resolution.

The clonotype was recovered from a woman between 50 and 59 years old who had recovered from COVID-19. Sequencing used PBMCs or T cells enriched from blood (not recorded which). This sequence joins TRBV27 and TRBJ2-1, with D possibly being TRBD1 (6 bases). For the CDR3, the DNA is TGTGCCAGCAGTTTAATCAGGGGATGGGGCAATGAGCAGTTCTTC. This codes for CASSLIRGWGNEQFF.